A single sample gave rise to the 4 T cell receptor beta chains below, sequenced in a study of T cell repertoires in cytomegalovirus infection. These TCRs are of unknown antigen specificity. MiXCR, run by TCRdb on the reads, gives a single entry per CDR3 protein. The sample holds roughly 310,000 distinct CDR3 sequences, 25% to 30% seen once. Sequences were derived from cultured PBMCs, sampled from culture after CMV antigen stimulation. All receptors come from a human donor in good health (CMV status not recorded). Some clones in this sample may be carry-over from other donors' samples.

This clonotype turned up a few times. The chain has TRBV19 and TRBJ2-2, with D possibly TRBD1 on 6 matching bases. CDR3 length equals 12 residues. V lost 7 bases and J 6 bases, leaving 9 bases between the germline ends. CDR1 and CDR2 from the germline V gene are LNHDA and SQIVND (reference sequence). The CDR3 nucleotides read TGTGCCAGTAATCACAGGGCCGGGGAGCTGTTTTTT. Translation: CASNHRAGELFF. Looking up the rest from reference TRBV19 and TRBJ2-2 gives the full variable domain: DGGITQSPKYLFRKEGQNVTLSCEQNLNHDAMYWYRQDPGQGLRLIYYSQIVNDFQKGDIAEGYSVSREKKESFPLTVTSAQKNPTAFYLCASNHRAGELFFGEGSRLTVL.

The V gene is TRBV10-3, the J gene TRBJ1-1, with D uncertain. V was trimmed by 0 bases and J by 1 base, leaving 12 bases between them. The CDR3 runs to 16 residues. Looked up from germline, CDR1 is ENHRY and CDR2 is SYGVKD. CDR3 sequence: CAISESGPSKNTEAFF. In DNA, the CDR3 is TGTGCCATCAGTGAGTCAGGCCCCAGTAAGAACACTGAAGCTTTCTTT.

The CDR3 region is CASNLRGVTEAFF. The CDR3, as DNA: TGTGCCAGCAACCTCAGGGGGGTGACTGAAGCTTTCTTT. This rearrangement joins TRBV6-1 to TRBJ1-1; TRBD1 agrees at 7 bases. J was trimmed by 5 bases and V by 7 bases; bases with no gene match: 7. The CDR3 sequence is 13 residues long. The germline gives CDR1 MNHNS, CDR2 SASEGT.

The chain is built from TRBV18 and TRBJ2-1; a weak D match, TRBD2 (5 bases). Germline lookup yields CDR1 KGHSH and CDR2 LQKENI. CDR3 size: 13 residues. V dropped 5 bases and J dropped 8 bases, with 13 bases sitting between them. As DNA, the CDR3 is TGTGCCAGCTCAGGCTCTAGCTGGGATGAGCAGTTCTTC. Amino acids: CASSGSSWDEQFF.